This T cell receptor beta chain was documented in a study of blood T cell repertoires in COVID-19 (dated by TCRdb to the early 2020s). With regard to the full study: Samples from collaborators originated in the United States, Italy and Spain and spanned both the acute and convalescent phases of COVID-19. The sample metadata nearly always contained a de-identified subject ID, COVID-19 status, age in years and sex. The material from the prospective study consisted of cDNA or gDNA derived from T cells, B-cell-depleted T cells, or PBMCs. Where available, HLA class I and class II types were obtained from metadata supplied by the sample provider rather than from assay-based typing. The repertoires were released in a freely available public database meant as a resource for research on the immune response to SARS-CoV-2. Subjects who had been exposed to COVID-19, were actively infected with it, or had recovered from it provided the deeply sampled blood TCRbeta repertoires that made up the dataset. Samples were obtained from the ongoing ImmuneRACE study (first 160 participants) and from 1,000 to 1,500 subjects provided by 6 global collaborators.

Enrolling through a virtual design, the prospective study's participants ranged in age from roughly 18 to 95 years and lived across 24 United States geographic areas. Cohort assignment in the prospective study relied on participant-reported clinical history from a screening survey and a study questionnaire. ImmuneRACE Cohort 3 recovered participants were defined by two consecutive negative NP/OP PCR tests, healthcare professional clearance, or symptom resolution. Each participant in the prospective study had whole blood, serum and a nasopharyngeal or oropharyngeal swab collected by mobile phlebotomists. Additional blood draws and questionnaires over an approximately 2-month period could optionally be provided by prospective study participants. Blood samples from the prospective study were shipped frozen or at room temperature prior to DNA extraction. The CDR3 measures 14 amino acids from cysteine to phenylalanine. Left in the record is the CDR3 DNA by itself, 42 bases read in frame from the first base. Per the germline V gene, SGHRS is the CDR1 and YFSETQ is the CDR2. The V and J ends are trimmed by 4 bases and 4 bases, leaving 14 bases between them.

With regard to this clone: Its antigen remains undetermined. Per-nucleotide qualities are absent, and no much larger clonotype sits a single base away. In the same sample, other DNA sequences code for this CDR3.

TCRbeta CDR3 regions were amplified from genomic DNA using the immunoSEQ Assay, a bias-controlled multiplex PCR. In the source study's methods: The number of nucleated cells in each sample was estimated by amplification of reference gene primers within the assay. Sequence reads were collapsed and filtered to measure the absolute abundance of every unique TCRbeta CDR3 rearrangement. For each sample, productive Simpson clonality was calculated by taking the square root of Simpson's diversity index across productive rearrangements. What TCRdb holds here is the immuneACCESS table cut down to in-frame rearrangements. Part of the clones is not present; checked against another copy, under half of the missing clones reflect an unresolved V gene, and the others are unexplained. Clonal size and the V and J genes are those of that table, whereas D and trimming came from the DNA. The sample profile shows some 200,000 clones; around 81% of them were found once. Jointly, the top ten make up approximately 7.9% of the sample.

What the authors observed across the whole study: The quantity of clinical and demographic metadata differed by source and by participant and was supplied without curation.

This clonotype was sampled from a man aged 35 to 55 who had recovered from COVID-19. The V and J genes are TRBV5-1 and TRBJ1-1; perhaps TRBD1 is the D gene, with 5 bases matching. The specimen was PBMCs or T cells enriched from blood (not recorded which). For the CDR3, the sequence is CASSLGGMGTEAFF. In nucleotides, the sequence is TGCGCCAGCAGCCTCGGGGGGATGGGCACTGAAGCTTTCTTT.